This TCR beta chain is from a study of T cell changes during pregnancy in multiple sclerosis. TCRdb keeps only in-frame clones here, not all; method: immunoSEQ multiplex PCR. The table has roughly 40,000 clones, roughly 90% seen once. Germline values: CDR1 PRHDT, CDR2 FYEKMQ (reference sequence). The trim removed 5 bases at V and 3 bases at J, leaving 6 bases unmatched. CDR3 size: 15 residues. This rearrangement joins TRBV13 to TRBJ2-5; TRBD1 matches 10 bases. Sequenced here: CD8+ T cells from peripheral blood mononuclear cells, sampled in the first trimester of pregnancy. This TCR was sampled from a female donor with multiple sclerosis, enrolled in a pregnancy study. The CDR3 sequence is CASSQEGQGKETQYF. DNA of the CDR3: TGTGCCAGCAGCCAAGAGGGACAGGGGAAAGAGACCCAGTACTTC.